Here is one T cell receptor (beta chain) with its context. The antigen is not known. This record belongs to a study of cytomegalovirus exposure and HLA in healthy donors. General observations from the study: For cytomegalovirus status, the classifier reportedly gave diagnoses with high specificity and sensitivity.

Use of 60 Vbeta and 13 Jbeta primers characterized the PCR. Generated by immunoSEQ multiplex PCR, the TCRdb table keeps only in-frame clones and is missing some. The sample's table shows 160,000 or so clones. The sequencing sample was made of PBMCs. The TCR originated in a man younger than 45 in good health and CMV-seronegative.

The CDR3 DNA is TGTGCCAGCACCAGGGGCTATTCCTACGAGCAGTACTTC. Protein sequence: CASTRGYSYEQYF. The chain recombines TRBV28 with TRBJ2-7, with TRBD1 as a possible D gene (6 bases). This CDR3 spans 13 amino acids. The V gene lost 7 bases and the J gene lost 1 base, with 11 bases spanning the gap. In germline, CDR1 is MDHEN, CDR2 SYDVKM.